These T cell receptor beta chains were read from a single sample in a study of OX40 agonist ivuxolimab in advanced cancers. The assay was immunoSEQ multiplex PCR, and TCRdb's table has in-frame clones only and misses some. The table lists tens of thousands of clones, roughly 94% of them singletons, with 11% in the top ten. Sequenced material: CD4+ or CD8+ T cells sorted from blood, taken in a trial of the OX40 agonist ivuxolimab. Receptors originate from an adult with an advanced solid tumor such as melanoma, head and neck, liver or kidney cancer. Both conserved end residues are part of each CDR3. D genes are given only for firm matches. Clone size, where shown, is once, few, many, or a class for clones that have expanded.

clone size | J gene | V gene | D gene | CDR3 protein | CDR3 DNA
- | TRBJ2-1 | TRBV5-5 | TRBD2 | CASSLSRTSGSYEQFF | TGTGCCAGCAGCTTGTCTCGGACTAGCGGGAGCTATGAGCAGTTCTTC
- | TRBJ2-7 | TRBV4-3 | - | CASSPTSGRSYEQYF | TGCGCCAGCAGCCCCACTTCGGGCAGAAGCTACGAGCAGTACTTC
- | TRBJ1-4 | TRBV30 | - | CAWSRGVGTNEKLFF | TGTGCCTGGAGTAGAGGAGTCGGGACTAATGAAAAACTGTTTTTT
- | TRBJ2-5 | TRBV29-1 | TRBD2 | CSVTGLAGEGTQYF | TGCAGCGTGACGGGGCTAGCGGGAGAAGGTACCCAGTACTTC
few | TRBJ1-5 | TRBV27 | TRBD1 | CATMDRFSNQPQHF | TGTGCCACCATGGACAGGTTTAGCAATCAGCCCCAGCATTTT
- | TRBJ2-5 | TRBV7-2 | - | CASSSSTGGATGWETQYF | TGTGCCAGCAGCTCCTCAACTGGGGGAGCCACCGGCTGGGAGACCCAGTACTTC
- | TRBJ2-7 | TRBV2 | - | CASRPAGSYEQYF | TGTGCCAGCAGGCCGGCGGGCTCCTACGAGCAGTACTTC
- | TRBJ2-7 | TRBV7-2 | TRBD2 | CASSKTSGSIYEQYF | TGTGCCAGCAGTAAGACTAGCGGGAGTATCTACGAGCAGTACTTC
- | TRBJ1-1 | TRBV7-9 | TRBD1 | CASSAVRGGTEAFF | TGTGCCAGCAGCGCCGTCAGGGGGGGCACTGAAGCTTTCTTT
once | TRBJ2-1 | TRBV10-2 | TRBD2 | CASRGLAGEWDEQFF | TGCGCCAGCAGGGGACTAGCGGGAGAGTGGGATGAGCAGTTCTTC
few | TRBJ1-2 | TRBV7-9 | TRBD1 | CASSSGTGSYGYTF | TGTGCCAGCAGCTCGGGGACAGGGAGCTATGGCTACACCTTC
- | TRBJ2-3 | TRBV4-2 | - | CASSPGFLRTDTQYF | TGTGCCAGCAGCCCAGGGTTTTTGCGGACAGATACGCAGTATTTT
- | TRBJ2-1 | TRBV4-3 | TRBD2 | CASSRRTSGAYNEQFF | TGCGCCAGCAGCCGCCGAACTAGCGGGGCCTACAATGAGCAGTTCTTC
- | TRBJ1-5 | TRBV7-7 | - | CASSLVIRSRRSNQPQHF | TGTGCTAGCAGCTTAGTTATAAGGTCAAGAAGGAGCAATCAGCCCCAGCATTTT
- | TRBJ2-3 | TRBV9 | TRBD2 | CATSNSGSYTDTQYF | TGTGCCACCTCTAATAGCGGGAGTTACACAGATACGCAGTATTTT
- | TRBJ1-3 | TRBV27 | - | CASSLGPGNTIYF | TGTGCCAGCAGTTTAGGGCCCGGAAACACCATATATTTT
- | TRBJ1-1 | TRBV9 | - | CASSVVGVPGNTEAFF | TGTGCCAGCAGCGTAGTGGGTGTCCCGGGGAACACTGAAGCTTTCTTT
- | TRBJ2-3 | TRBV9 | TRBD2 | CASSAQREGLALGEDTQYF | TGTGCCAGCAGCGCCCAACGGGAGGGTCTAGCCCTGGGAGAAGATACGCAGTATTTT
- | TRBJ2-7 | TRBV7-9 | - | CASSLEGRTYEQYF | TGTGCCAGCAGCTTAGAGGGCAGAACCTACGAGCAGTACTTC
- | TRBJ2-7 | TRBV6-5 | - | CASSYSHEQYF | TGTGCCAGCAGTTACTCGCACGAGCAGTACTTC
- | TRBJ1-1 | TRBV4-3 | - | CASSQEGEGDTEVFF | TGCGCCAGCAGCCAAGAGGGCGAAGGAGACACTGAAGTTTTCTTT
- | TRBJ2-7 | TRBV7-9 | - | CASSSEFYEQYF | TGTGCCAGCAGCTCAGAATTCTACGAGCAGTACTTC
- | TRBJ1-4 | TRBV5-6 | - | CASSISIGGYPNEKLFF | TGTGCCAGCAGCATTTCTATCGGGGGCTACCCTAATGAAAAACTGTTTTTT